A single sample is the source of the 9 T cell receptor beta chains below, sequenced in a study of T cell clonality in common variable immunodeficiency. TCRdb's table, derived via immunoSEQ multiplex PCR, lists solely in-frame clones and lacks some. The sample includes approximately 30,000 clones, none of them occurring once. These TCRs' antigens remain unknown. Study-level findings and limits: Common variable immunodeficiency TCR beta sequences reportedly had fewer deletions and N-nucleotide insertions.

Source material: peripheral blood mononuclear cells. The receptors come from a human donor with common variable immunodeficiency.

This clone ranks as medium-sized (0.01 to 0.1%). With the read ending 3 residues before the CDR3 end, the germline J gene is used to fill in that end. The chain combines TRBV30 with TRBJ1-4; 7 nucleotides match TRBD1. With V trimmed by 3 bases and J by 4 bases, 11 bases remained unmatched. The length of the CDR3 is 16 residues. The germline gives CDR1 GTSNPN, CDR2 SVGIG (reference sequence). The CDR3 bases that were read are TGTGCCTGGAGCGCAGTACCGACAGGGTATAATGAAAAA. This encodes CAWSAVPTGYNEK. The complete CDR3 reads CAWSAVPTGYNEKLFF.

This clone is judged medium-sized. The CDR3 end is not reached by the read, which stops 3 residues before it; the germline J gene fills it in. V and J are TRBV20-1 and TRBJ1-5; a possible D gene is TRBD1 (6 bases). Per germline, CDR1 DFQATT and CDR2 SNEGSKA (reference sequence). Trimming removed 1 base at V and 1 base at J, with 14 bases between. The CDR3 is 16 amino acids. The CDR3 loop is CSARGFAGASNQPQHF. The covered CDR3 bases are TGCAGTGCTAGAGGCTTCGCGGGGGCGAGCAATCAGCCC.

This clone was recorded at least ten times. The read ends 3 residues before the CDR3 terminus; that terminus is restored from the germline J gene. The chain has TRBV7-6 and TRBJ1-6; D remains unclear. Germline V gene sequence: CDR1 SGHVS, CDR2 FNYEAQ. The length of the CDR3 is 14 residues. The ends were cut back, 2 bases at V and 6 bases at J, with 8 bases in the middle. The CDR3 sequence is CASSLTRSNSPLHF. The covered CDR3 bases are TGTGCCAGCAGCTTAACCAGGAGTAATTCACCC.

At least ten counts were recorded for this clone. Read data end 3 residues before the CDR3 end; the end is taken from the germline J gene. The V gene is TRBV6-2 or TRBV6-3, the J gene TRBJ2-5; 7 nucleotides line up with TRBD2. The ends lost 7 bases at V and 4 bases at J; junction bases unmatched: 12. The length of the CDR3 is 15 residues. Germline V CDR1 and CDR2: MNHEY, SVGEGT. The sequenced part of the CDR3 DNA is TGTGCCAGCATTACACTAGCGTGTGTAGTAGAGACC. It codes for CASITLACVVET. The whole CDR3 reads CASITLACVVETQYF.

Ten or more counts support this clone. The observed sequence ends 3 residues before the CDR3 terminus, with the missing tail filled in from the germline J gene. This chain uses TRBV18 with TRBJ2-3; a weak D match, TRBD2 (5 bases). Germline loops: CDR1 KGHSH, CDR2 LQKENI. The CDR3 runs to 12 residues. V was shortened by 2 bases and J by 6 bases, with 6 bases between the two germline ends. CDR3 protein: CASSPSGDTQYF. The sequenced part of the CDR3 DNA is TGTGCCAGCTCACCATCGGGGGATACG.

To note about this clone: The CDR3 end falls 3 residues outside the read, so it is completed with the germline J gene. The rearrangement joins TRBV6-4 to TRBJ1-5; the match to TRBD1 covers 9 bases. The CDR3 runs 16 residues. Germline assignment: CDR1 MRHNA and CDR2 SNTAGT. The ends lost 9 bases at V and 6 bases at J; junction bases unmatched: 15. This CDR3 is CARPGTGREVRQPQHF. CDR3 bases read: TGTGCCAGGCCCGGGACAGGGAGAGAGGTTCGTCAGCCC.

The table lists this clone with a few counts. The read stops 3 residues short of the end of the CDR3; the missing end is completed from the germline J gene. Other nucleotide sequences in the sample specify the same CDR3. This sequence joins TRBV2 and TRBJ1-6; weak D call: TRBD1 (6 bases). The CDR3 is 15 amino acids. The germline V gene encodes CDR1 SNHLY and CDR2 FYNNEI. With 4 bases removed from V and 5 bases from J, the gap between germline ends came to 12 bases. The DNA read from the CDR3 is TGTGCCAGCAGTGTCCGGGGGGCGGATAATTCACCC. This codes for CASSVRGADNSP. The entire CDR3 is CASSVRGADNSPLHF.

This clone was seen more than once but under ten times. The CDR3 end falls 3 residues outside the read, so it is completed with the germline J gene. The chain links TRBV18 to TRBJ2-7, with TRBD1 matching 9 bases. Per germline, CDR1 KGHSH and CDR2 LQKENI. The V segment lost 4 bases and the J segment 2 bases; nucleotides outside the gene matches: 9. The CDR3 has 16 residues. The covered CDR3 bases are TGTGCCAGCTCACAAGGAACGGGACAGGGTCCCTACGAG. This encodes CASSQGTGQGPYE. The full-length CDR3 reads as CASSQGTGQGPYEQYF.

This clone occurred many times. The CDR3 end falls 3 residues outside the read, so it is completed with the germline J gene. The gene calls are TRBV29-1 and TRBJ2-3; 8 bases agree with TRBD1. The V gene end was trimmed by 0 bases and the J gene end by 4 bases; junction bases not matched to a gene: 6. This CDR3 spans 15 amino acids. CDR1 is SQVTM and CDR2 is ANQGSEA in the germline V gene. The CDR3 DNA, read in part, is TGCAGCGTTGAAGATCGGGGCAGGGGGCCAGATACG. Its protein product is CSVEDRGRGPDT. The entire CDR3 protein reads CSVEDRGRGPDTQYF.